This T cell receptor beta chain was profiled in a study of technical replicates of blood from a handful of donors. Germline V gene data show CDR1 as GTSNPN and CDR2 as SVGIG (reference sequence). V trimming: 3 bases; J trimming: 4 bases; junction bases outside the gene matches: 7. This CDR3 is built from 14 residues. This clone was seen a single time. Using immunoSEQ multiplex PCR, the repertoire was profiled, and TCRdb retains in-frame clones only, with some absent. The sample lists just over 15,000 clones; 80% to 85% were seen once. This receptor was obtained from a human donor in good health. The chain carries TRBV30 and TRBJ2-5; TRBD2 aligns across 8 bases. The sample taken for sequencing was PBMCs. The CDR3 spells CAWSSAGVPETQYF. The CDR3 nucleotides read TGTGCCTGGAGCTCAGCGGGAGTTCCAGAGACCCAGTACTTC.